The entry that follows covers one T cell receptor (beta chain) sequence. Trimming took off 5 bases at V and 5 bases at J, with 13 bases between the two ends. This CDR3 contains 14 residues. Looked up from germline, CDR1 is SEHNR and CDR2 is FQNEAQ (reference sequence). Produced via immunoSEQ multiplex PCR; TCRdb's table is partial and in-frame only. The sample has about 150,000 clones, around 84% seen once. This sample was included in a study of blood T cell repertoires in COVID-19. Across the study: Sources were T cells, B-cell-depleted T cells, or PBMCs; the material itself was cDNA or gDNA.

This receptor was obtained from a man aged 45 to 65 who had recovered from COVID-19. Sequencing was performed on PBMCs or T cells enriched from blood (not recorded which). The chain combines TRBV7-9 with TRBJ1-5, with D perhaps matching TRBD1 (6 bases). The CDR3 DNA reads TGTGCCAGCAGCGAGGGGGGGTTTTATCAGCCCCAGCATTTT. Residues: CASSEGGFYQPQHF.